The source of this TCR beta chain is a study of blood T cell repertoires in COVID-19. Study background: Acute-phase and convalescent COVID-19 samples originated in the United States, Italy and Spain.

With V trimmed by 0 bases and J by 8 bases, 6 bases remained unmatched. Germline values: CDR1 GTSNPN, CDR2 SVGIG (reference sequence). The CDR3 is made up of 14 amino acids. The table came from immunoSEQ multiplex PCR; TCRdb's copy has only in-frame clones and leaves some out. The data contain approximately 200,000 clones, around nine tenths of them singletons. The sample was peripheral blood. This TCR came from a man aged 60 to 75 who had recovered from COVID-19. The gene calls are TRBV30 and TRBJ1-4; 7 nucleotides align to TRBD1. The chain's CDR3 is CAWSVKGAGEKLFF. DNA of the CDR3: TGTGCCTGGAGTGTAAAGGGGGCGGGGGAAAAACTGTTTTTT.